This T cell receptor beta chain was profiled in a study of T cells in Graves' hyperthyroidism and ophthalmopathy. Study-level findings and limits: Most clonotypes expanded in the thyroid (above 0.001) were also present in blood.

Regions amplified from RNA transcripts were the TCR beta CDR3 regions. The HTBI primer set drove a first-round RT-PCR of the TCR CDR3. TCRdb reanalysed the multiplex PCR reads using MiXCR and keeps one entry per CDR3 protein. The sample holds hundreds of thousands of distinct CDR3 sequences, over 40% seen once. Trimming cost V 4 bases and J 9 bases, with 11 bases left between them. Germline V gene sequence: CDR1 SGHRS, CDR2 YFSETQ. The CDR3 is 13 residues long. About this clonotype itself: Its antigen remains unidentified.

Sequenced sample: peripheral blood or thyroid tissue (not recorded which). The clonotype originates from an adult man with Graves' disease, either hyperthyroidism or ophthalmopathy (not recorded which). The chain combines TRBV5-1 with TRBJ1-6; D might be TRBD1 (6 bases). In DNA form, the CDR3 reads TGCGCCAGCAGCCAAGAGGGGGTTTCACCCCTCCACTTT. Protein sequence: CASSQEGVSPLHF.